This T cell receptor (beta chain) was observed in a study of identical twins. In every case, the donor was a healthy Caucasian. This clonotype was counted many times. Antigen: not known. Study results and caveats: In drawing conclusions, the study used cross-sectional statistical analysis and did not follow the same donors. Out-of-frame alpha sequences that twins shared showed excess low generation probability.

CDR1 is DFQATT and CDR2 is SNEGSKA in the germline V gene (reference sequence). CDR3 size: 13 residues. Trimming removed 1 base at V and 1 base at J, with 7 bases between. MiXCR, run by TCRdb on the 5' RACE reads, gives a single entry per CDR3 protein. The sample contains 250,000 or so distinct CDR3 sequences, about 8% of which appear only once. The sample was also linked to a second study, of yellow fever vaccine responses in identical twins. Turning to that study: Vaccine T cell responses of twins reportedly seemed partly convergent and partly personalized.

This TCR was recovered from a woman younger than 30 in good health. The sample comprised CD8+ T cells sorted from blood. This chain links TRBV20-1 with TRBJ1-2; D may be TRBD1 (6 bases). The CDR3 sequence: CSARGTVNYGYTF. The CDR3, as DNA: TGCAGTGCTAGAGGGACAGTTAACTATGGCTACACCTTC.